These 19 T cell receptor beta chains originate from one sample sequenced in a study of blood T cell repertoires in COVID-19. Sequencing was performed with immunoSEQ multiplex PCR; in TCRdb, only in-frame clones are kept and a portion is missing. The top ten clones hold approximately 4.3% of a sample with about 440,000 clones, approximately 90% of them seen once. The sample comprised peripheral blood. The source of these receptors is a woman between 25 and 40 years old with acute or convalescent COVID-19.

This chain uses TRBV3-1 (or the pseudogene TRBV3-2) with TRBJ2-7; weak D call: TRBD1 (5 bases). CDR1 LGHDT and CDR2 YNNKEL come from the germline V gene (reference sequence). The CDR3 is made up of 18 amino acids. Trimming cost V 1 base and J 4 bases, with 23 bases left between them. The CDR3 DNA is TGTGCCAGCAGCCAAGGTTCGGCAGGGCCGGAGCTTATATACGAGCAGTACTTC. This translates into CASSQGSAGPELIYEQYF.

This chain uses TRBV11-2 with TRBJ2-5; no clear D. The germline CDR1 and CDR2 sequences are SGHAT and FQNNGV. The CDR3 contains 13 residues. V lost 5 bases to trimming and J lost 4 bases, with 11 bases between them. The CDR3: CASSPTWRETQYF. In DNA form, the CDR3 reads TGTGCCAGCAGCCCAACTTGGAGAGAGACCCAGTACTTC.

This rearrangement joins TRBV14 to TRBJ1-2, with 11 bases matching TRBD1. The CDR3 runs 14 residues. The V gene end was trimmed by 4 bases and the J gene end by 7 bases; junction bases not matched to a gene: 5. Germline V gene sequence: CDR1 SGHDN, CDR2 FVKESK. The CDR3 is CASSLRTGGFGYTF. The CDR3 nucleotides read TGTGCCAGCAGCCTCCGGACAGGGGGCTTTGGCTACACCTTC.

This clone was observed once. The chain employs TRBV5-1 and TRBJ1-2, with D maybe TRBD1 (5 bases). V gave up 4 bases and J gave up 1 base, with 11 bases separating them. Looked up from germline, CDR1 is SGHRS and CDR2 is YFSETQ. The CDR3 consists of 14 residues. The CDR3 DNA is TGCGCCAGCAGCCCCCGGGGGGGTAACTATGGCTACACCTTC. Translation: CASSPRGGNYGYTF.

The chain recombines TRBV5-1 with TRBJ1-1; no clear D gene. The V end was cut by 5 bases, the J end by 1 base, with 9 bases between. CDR3 length: 13 residues. Germline V gene data show CDR1 as SGHRS and CDR2 as YFSETQ. The CDR3 nucleotides are TGCGCCAGCAGTTTCGGAGGGAACACTGAAGCTTTCTTT. Translating gives CASSFGGNTEAFF.

The V call is TRBV30, the J call TRBJ1-4; 10 positions agree with TRBD1. CDR3 size: 17 residues. Germline trimming cut 0 bases from V and 7 bases from J; bases unmatched to any gene: 11. CDR1 is GTSNPN, CDR2 SVGIG, per germline (reference sequence). The CDR3 sequence: CAWSVQKTGTGVEKLFF. The CDR3 nucleotides are TGTGCCTGGAGTGTTCAAAAAACCGGGACAGGGGTTGAAAAACTGTTTTTT.

CDR3 nucleotide sequence: TGTGCCAGCAGCGCGAGTACGGGACTAACCTACGAGCAGTACTTC. Amino acids: CASSASTGLTYEQYF. The chain uses TRBV7-8 and TRBJ2-7; 7 positions match TRBD2. Losses at the gene ends were 5 bases for V and 2 bases for J; bases not matched to a gene: 9. This CDR3 has 15 residues. Germline V CDR1 and CDR2: SGHVS, FQNEAQ. The variable domain in full, completed from reference TRBV7-8 and TRBJ2-7, reads GAGVSQSPRYKVAKRGQDVALRCDPISGHVSLFWYQQALGQGPEFLTYFQNEAQLDKSGLPSDRFFAERPEGSVSTLKIQRTQQEDSAVYLCASSASTGLTYEQYFGPGTRLTVT.

The chain employs TRBV7-2 and TRBJ2-7; maybe TRBD1 (5 bases). The germline CDR1 and CDR2 sequences are SGHTA and FQGNSA. The CDR3 extends over 15 amino acids. Trimming cost V 2 bases and J 7 bases, with 18 bases left between them. For the CDR3, the DNA is TGTGCCAGCAGCTTAAGGTCACAGGTCGGGTTAGAGCAGTACTTC. Protein: CASSLRSQVGLEQYF.

J is TRBJ2-1 and V is TRBV30; TRBD2 matches 9 bases. The germline V gene encodes CDR1 GTSNPN and CDR2 SVGIG (reference sequence). The CDR3 runs 16 residues. Trimming took 0 bases from V and 5 from J; bases not matched to a gene: 8. CDR3 in amino acids: CAWSVRAGGENNEQFF. The CDR3, as DNA: TGTGCCTGGAGTGTTCGGGCGGGGGGGGAAAACAATGAGCAGTTCTTC.

The CDR3 bases are TGTGCCAGCGAAGGGGTCTCTGGGGCCAACGTCCTGACTTTC. This gives the protein CASEGVSGANVLTF. The V call is TRBV19, the J call TRBJ2-6; a possible D gene is TRBD1 (5 bases). The CDR3 has 14 residues. Trimming stripped 9 bases from V and 0 bases from J, with 9 bases between. Germline assignment: CDR1 LNHDA and CDR2 SQIVND (reference sequence).

This rearrangement joins TRBV24-1 to TRBJ2-3; 12 bases line up with TRBD2. Unmatched junction bases numbered 6, after V lost 2 bases and J lost 4 bases. The CDR3 contains 17 residues. Germline CDR1 KGHDR, CDR2 SFDVKD. The CDR3 coding sequence is TGTGCCACCAGTGATTCCGGACTAGCGGGGATTTCAGATACGCAGTATTTT. Translation gives CATSDSGLAGISDTQYF.

The genes are TRBV5-6 and TRBJ2-3; 8 bases align to TRBD2. V shed 1 base and J 4 bases; nucleotides not matched to a gene: 8. There are 16 residues in the CDR3. Germline V lookup: CDR1 SGHDT, CDR2 YYEEEE. The CDR3 DNA follows: TGTGCCAGCAGCTTGACCCCGGGGGGGAGGTCAGATACGCAGTATTTT. This encodes CASSLTPGGRSDTQYF.

As regards this clone: Within the sample, other DNA sequences also encode this same CDR3. This chain links TRBV7-3 with TRBJ1-1; D is possibly TRBD1 (5 bases). Germline V lookup: CDR1 SGHTA, CDR2 FQGTGA. The CDR3 length is 13 residues. Trimming cost V 1 base and J 2 bases, with 5 bases left between them. As DNA, the CDR3 is TGTGCCAGCAGCTTAAGGGGCAACACTGAAGCTTTCTTT. Amino acid sequence: CASSLRGNTEAFF.

The V gene is TRBV2, the J gene TRBJ1-1; D gene ambiguous. This CDR3 is 13 amino acids long. Germline lookup yields CDR1 SNHLY and CDR2 FYNNEI. Trimming took off 6 bases at V and 5 bases at J, with 13 bases between the two ends. The CDR3 sequence is CASRAGRWTEAFF. CDR3 nucleotide sequence: TGTGCCAGCAGGGCGGGGAGGTGGACTGAAGCTTTCTTT. The variable domain in full, completed from reference TRBV2 and TRBJ1-1, reads EPEVTQTPSHQVTQMGQEVILRCVPISNHLYFYWYRQILGQKVEFLVSFYNNEISEKSEIFDDQFSVERPDGSNFTLKIRSTKLEDSAMYFCASRAGRWTEAFFGQGTRLTVV.

The chain joins TRBV6-5 to TRBJ2-1, with 10 bases aligning to TRBD2. In germline, CDR1 is MNHEY, CDR2 SVGAGI. This CDR3 region has 15 residues. V dropped 6 bases and J dropped 4; count of bases not matched to a gene: 6. The CDR3 loop is CASRSRTSGYNEQFF. The CDR3 bases are TGTGCCAGCAGATCCCGGACTAGCGGATACAATGAGCAGTTCTTC.

The chain combines TRBV11-2 with TRBJ2-3; 15 bases are shared with TRBD2. This CDR3 is 18 amino acids long. Germline V gives CDR1 SGHAT, CDR2 FQNNGV. J lost 6 bases, V lost 5 bases, and 12 bases had no gene match. The CDR3 protein is CASSRRGSGTSGGDTQYF. The CDR3 DNA reads TGTGCCAGCAGCCGCCGCGGTAGTGGGACTAGCGGGGGGGATACGCAGTATTTT.

The chain has TRBV28 and TRBJ2-4, with TRBD1 identical over 7 bases. J lost 3 bases, V lost 4 bases, and 9 bases had no gene match. The CDR3 is 16 amino acids. The germline V gene has CDR1 MDHEN and CDR2 SYDVKM. The CDR3 loop is CASSSHTGVGKNIQYF. The CDR3 DNA is TGTGCCAGCAGTTCACACACAGGGGTAGGCAAAAACATTCAGTACTTC.

V gene TRBV7-9 combines with J gene TRBJ1-5; the D is unclear. This CDR3 comprises 12 residues. Germline loops: CDR1 SEHNR, CDR2 FQNEAQ (reference sequence). Trimming removed 0 bases at V and 12 bases at J, with 9 bases between. The CDR3 DNA sequence: TGTGCCAGCAGCTTAGCCAGTGGAGGCCAGCATTTT. Translation gives CASSLASGGQHF.

The V and J genes are TRBV2 and TRBJ2-7, with D perhaps TRBD2 (6 bases). Germline V CDR1 and CDR2: SNHLY, FYNNEI. The V end lost 9 bases, the J end lost 5 bases, and 35 bases lay between the germline ends. The CDR3 extends over 19 amino acids. CDR3 protein: CASTPFGGNWAGILDEQYF. Written as DNA, the CDR3 is TGTGCCAGTACTCCCTTTGGGGGGAATTGGGCGGGGATTTTGGACGAGCAGTACTTC.